This T cell receptor (beta chain) was sequenced during a study of blood T cell repertoires in COVID-19. Study summary: PBMCs, B-cell-depleted T cells, or T cells provided the cDNA or gDNA that made up the material.

The table came from immunoSEQ multiplex PCR; TCRdb's copy has only in-frame clones and leaves some out. The table shows 500,000 or so clones, with approximately 90% occurring only once. The V gene lost 2 bases and the J gene lost 7 bases, with 8 bases spanning the gap. The CDR3 spans 12 residues. Clinical history as reported by participants underpinned cohort assignment. The specimen was PBMCs or T cells enriched from blood (not recorded which). This TCR derives from a woman aged 18-30 years who had recovered from COVID-19. V usage is TRBV12-3 or TRBV12-4 and J usage is TRBJ1-1; the D gene is possibly TRBD1 (5 bases). CDR3 DNA: TGTGCCAGCAGTTTAAACAGGCTTGAAGCTTTCTTT. Translation gives CASSLNRLEAFF.